A single sample is the source of the 20 T cell receptor beta chains below, sequenced in a study of shared clonotypes between healthy human individuals. This table comes from immunoSEQ multiplex PCR, and its TCRdb copy is limited to in-frame clones, with some not included. The data contain roughly 1,100,000 clones, approximately 68% of them singletons. Sequenced: memory CD4+ T cells sorted from blood. Subset: CD45RA-negative fraction. The receptors shown here come from a man younger than 35 in good health.

This clone was counted only a few times. The chain's CDR3 is CASSLARTQDQPQHF. The CDR3 DNA sequence: TGTGCCAGCAGCTTAGCAAGGACACAAGATCAGCCCCAGCATTTT. The chain couples TRBV11-3 to TRBJ1-5; D possibly corresponds to TRBD1 (5 bases). This CDR3 is built from 15 residues. V lost 1 base and J lost 5, with 12 bases in between. From germline, CDR1 is SGHNT and CDR2 YENEEA.

On this clone itself: Other DNA variants within this sample encode the same CDR3. The gene calls are TRBV7-2 and TRBJ2-7; D assignment may be TRBD1 or TRBD2 (5 bases each). Trimming cost V 3 bases and J 0 bases, with 9 bases left between them. The CDR3 length is 14 residues. Germline CDR1 and CDR2: SGHTA and FQGNSA. CDR3 residues: CASSLGRASYEQYF. CDR3 DNA: TGTGCCAGCAGCTTGGGACGGGCCTCCTACGAGCAGTACTTC.

Concerning this clone itself: This likely traces to a read error, being one base from a far larger clone. The missing conserved phenylalanine or tryptophan at the end of this CDR3 makes a read error likely. This chain connects TRBV11-2 to TRBJ1-5; perhaps TRBD1 as D (6 bases). With 0 bases removed from V and 7 bases from J, the gap between germline ends came to 7 bases. Germline loops: CDR1 SGHAT, CDR2 FQNNGV. The CDR3 spans 13 residues. The DNA for the CDR3 is TGTGCCAGCAGCTTAGATCAGGGGCAGCCCCAGCATTCT. Its protein product is CASSLDQGQPQHS.

A word on this clone: Other DNA sequences in the same sample also yield this CDR3. This chain connects TRBV28 to TRBJ2-7; no firm D call. V lost 5 bases and J lost 0, with 5 bases in between. This CDR3 has 12 amino acids. CDR1 is MDHEN and CDR2 is SYDVKM in the germline V gene. CDR3 sequence: CASSPRSYEQYF. DNA for the CDR3: TGTGCCAGCAGTCCCCGCTCCTACGAGCAGTACTTC.

In regard to this clone: In the same sample, other DNA sequences code for this CDR3. The rearrangement links TRBV5-6 to TRBJ2-5; D might be TRBD1 (6 bases). The germline V gene has CDR1 SGHDT and CDR2 YYEEEE. CDR3 size: 14 residues. Trimming took off 0 bases at V and 5 bases at J, with 11 bases between the two ends. The CDR3 coding sequence is TGTGCCAGCAGCTTGGGCCAGGGGAGCGAGACCCAGTACTTC. The encoded protein is CASSLGQGSETQYF.

This rearrangement joins TRBV5-6 to TRBJ2-1, with 10 bases lining up with TRBD2. CDR1 and CDR2 (germline): SGHDT, YYEEEE. This CDR3 has 16 amino acids. Losses at the gene ends were 4 bases for V and 8 bases for J; bases not matched to a gene: 12. The CDR3 region is CASSPWGAGGSHEQFF. In nucleotides, the CDR3 is TGTGCCAGCAGCCCCTGGGGAGCGGGGGGGTCCCATGAGCAGTTCTTC.

The V call is TRBV2, the J call TRBJ2-2, with TRBD1 matching over 8 bases. The CDR3 runs to 14 residues. The V and J ends lost 3 bases and 5 bases, in that order; junction bases with no gene match: 2. CDR1 is SNHLY and CDR2 is FYNNEI in the germline V gene. The CDR3 protein is CASSDQGATGELFF. CDR3 DNA sequence: TGTGCCAGCAGTGATCAGGGGGCAACCGGGGAGCTGTTTTTT.

The chain is built from TRBV7-3 and TRBJ2-2; D perhaps matches TRBD1 (5 bases). The CDR3 runs 14 residues. Germline loops: CDR1 SGHTA, CDR2 FQGTGA. Trimming shortened V by 1 base and J by 7 bases, and 10 bases separated the two germline ends. The CDR3 nucleotides are TGTGCCAGCAGCTTAAGGCAGGGTTTCGGGGAGCTGTTTTTT. Amino acid sequence: CASSLRQGFGELFF.

V gene TRBV14 combines with J gene TRBJ1-1, with a weak D call TRBD1 (5 bases). Germline V gene data show CDR1 as SGHDN and CDR2 as FVKESK. This CDR3 region has 15 residues. Between the trimmed V and J ends, which lost 3 bases and 0 bases, there was a span of 11 bases. The CDR3 sequence is CASSQRRGMNTEAFF. The CDR3 DNA follows: TGTGCCAGCAGCCAGCGGCGGGGGATGAACACTGAAGCTTTCTTT.

Concerning this clone: The same CDR3 arises from other DNA sequences in this sample as well. V usage is TRBV6-1 and J usage is TRBJ1-5; 8 bases line up with TRBD1. The junction had 1 base not matched to a gene; V was cut back by 3 bases and J by 0 bases. CDR1 is MNHNS and CDR2 is SASEGT in the germline V gene. The CDR3 covers 15 residues. The DNA for the CDR3 is TGTGCCAGCAGTGAGGGACAGGATAGCAATCAGCCCCAGCATTTT. Protein: CASSEGQDSNQPQHF.

This clone was seen ten or more times. This chain uses TRBV15 with TRBJ1-1, with TRBD1 matching 7 bases. V shed 3 bases, J shed 4 bases, and the junction held 8 bases outside the gene matches. The germline V gene has CDR1 LNHNV and CDR2 YYDKDF (reference sequence). The CDR3 has 15 amino acids. This CDR3 reads CATSRGTEPVTEAFF. The CDR3 DNA follows: TGTGCCACCAGCAGGGGGACAGAGCCGGTCACTGAAGCTTTCTTT. The entire variable domain, with the rest obtained from reference TRBV15 and TRBJ1-1, is as follows: DAMVIQNPRYQVTQFGKPVTLSCSQTLNHNVMYWYQQKSSQAPKLLFHYYDKDFNNEADTPDNFQSRRPNTSFCFLDIRSPGLGDTAMYLCATSRGTEPVTEAFFGQGTRLTVV.

This rearrangement joins TRBV7-9 to TRBJ2-5; D ambiguous. The CDR3 has 11 residues. Trimming pared 5 bases from V and 8 bases from J, leaving 9 bases between. CDR1 is SEHNR and CDR2 is FQNEAQ in the germline V gene (reference sequence). The CDR3 loop is CASSSPNTQYF. In nucleotides, the CDR3 is TGTGCCAGCAGCAGCCCCAACACCCAGTACTTC.

The J gene is TRBJ1-4, the V gene TRBV14; no reliable D call. V was shortened by 2 bases and J by 8 bases, with 6 bases between the two germline ends. This CDR3 has 12 amino acids. Germline V CDR1 and CDR2: SGHDN, FVKESK. CDR3 coding DNA: TGTGCCAGCAGCCAAATACGAGAAAAACTGTTTTTT. It specifies CASSQIREKLFF.

The J gene is TRBJ2-2, the V gene TRBV7-9; D gene ambiguous. With 7 bases removed from V and 1 base from J, the gap between germline ends came to 10 bases. CDR3 length equals 14 residues. In germline, CDR1 is SEHNR, CDR2 FQNEAQ (reference sequence). The CDR3 coding sequence is TGTGCCAGCACGAAAGGGCAGAACACCGGGGAGCTGTTTTTT. Translating gives CASTKGQNTGELFF.

The gene calls are TRBV30 and TRBJ2-5; D not resolved. This CDR3 is built from 13 residues. Between the trimmed V and J ends, which lost 2 bases and 5 bases, there was a span of 12 bases. Germline-derived CDR1 and CDR2 are GTSNPN and SVGIG (reference sequence). The CDR3, as DNA: TGTGCCTGGAGTATGTCCTCGAAGGAGACCCAGTACTTC. Protein sequence: CAWSMSSKETQYF.

The chain has TRBV5-1 and TRBJ1-2, with TRBD1 matching 9 bases. The germline gives CDR1 SGHRS, CDR2 YFSETQ. V gave up 5 bases and J gave up 6 bases; unmatched junction bases: 11. The CDR3 is made up of 15 amino acids. The CDR3 nucleotides read TGCGCCAGCAGTCGAGGTACAGGGGGCGAAAATGGCTACACCTTC. It is translated as CASSRGTGGENGYTF.

CDR3 sequence: CAWSQTGMNTEAFF. DNA for the CDR3: TGTGCCTGGAGTCAAACAGGTATGAACACTGAAGCTTTCTTT. This chain uses TRBV30 with TRBJ1-1; TRBD1 is a possible D gene (5 bases). The germline V gene encodes CDR1 GTSNPN and CDR2 SVGIG (reference sequence). This CDR3 is built from 14 residues. V shed 2 bases and J shed 0 bases, with 10 bases lying between them.

The chain links TRBV2 to TRBJ1-2, with D maybe TRBD1 (5 bases). The CDR3 runs to 15 residues. V dropped 7 bases and J dropped 0 bases, with 15 bases sitting between them. Germline-derived CDR1 and CDR2 are SNHLY and FYNNEI. The CDR3 spells CASTFQGGANYGYTF. For the CDR3, the DNA is TGTGCCAGCACCTTCCAGGGCGGAGCTAACTATGGCTACACCTTC. Drawing the rest from reference TRBV2 and TRBJ1-2, the complete variable domain is EPEVTQTPSHQVTQMGQEVILRCVPISNHLYFYWYRQILGQKVEFLVSFYNNEISEKSEIFDDQFSVERPDGSNFTLKIRSTKLEDSAMYFCASTFQGGANYGYTFGSGTRLTVV.

V is TRBV5-1 and J is TRBJ2-7, with 8 positions matching TRBD1. Germline V gene lookup returns CDR1 SGHRS and CDR2 YFSETQ. The V segment lost 4 bases and the J segment 2 bases; nucleotides outside the gene matches: 8. The CDR3 is 15 residues long. Here the CDR3 reads CASSPDRVSPYEQYF. CDR3 in DNA: TGCGCCAGCAGCCCGGACAGGGTTAGCCCCTACGAGCAGTACTTC.

The rearrangement joins TRBV19 to TRBJ1-1, with D tentatively TRBD1 (6 bases). Trimming removed 8 bases at V and 1 base at J, with 14 bases between. Germline values: CDR1 LNHDA, CDR2 SQIVND (reference sequence). CDR3 length equals 14 residues. This CDR3 is CASVLRTENTEAFF. The CDR3 DNA is TGTGCCAGTGTGCTCCGGACAGAGAACACTGAAGCTTTCTTT.